This TCR beta chain comes out of a study of human T cells and chemical hapten exposure. Study observations and caveats: DPC sensitization produced no change in TCRs with frequency above 1 in 1000.

TCRdb recomputed calls from the RACE reads with MiXCR, one row per CDR3 protein. The top ten hold roughly 1.6% of the sample, which has around 130,000 distinct CDR3 sequences, around 8.3% seen once. Per the germline V gene, CDR1 is SQVTM and CDR2 is ANQGSEA. V was pared by 8 bases and J by 6 bases, with 17 bases between. This CDR3 comprises 12 residues. About this clonotype: As yet, its antigen is unknown.

Time point defined: healthy volunteer bleed at 2 weeks. The template was total RNA from unfractionated whole blood. The chain links TRBV29-1 to TRBJ2-7, with D unresolved. Source material: whole blood. The TCR originated in a male donor in good health. Some clones in this sample may be carry-over from other donors' samples. The CDR3 sequence is CSNWGCRREQYF. CDR3 in DNA: TGCAGCAACTGGGGTTGCCGCCGCGAGCAGTACTTC.